This is a list of T cell receptor beta chains from one sample in a study of cytomegalovirus exposure and HLA in healthy donors. Some clones are missing from TCRdb's copy, which holds only in-frame ones; the method was immunoSEQ multiplex PCR. Among roughly 150,000 clones listed, around nine tenths were seen once. Source material: PBMCs. These receptors all come from a young woman in good health and CMV-seropositive. Both conserved end residues are part of each CDR3. D genes are given only for firm matches. Part of the rows lack a size; the others show once, few, many or a class for expanded clones.

J gene: TRBJ1-4; D gene: NA; CDR3 length: 14; V gene: TRBV13; clone size: NA; CDR3 DNA: TGTGCCAGCAGCTACGGGACATCTAATGAAAAACTGTTTTTT; CDR3 protein: CASSYGTSNEKLFF
J gene: TRBJ2-1; D gene: NA; CDR3 length: 11; V gene: TRBV27; clone size: NA; CDR3 DNA: TGTGCCAGCAGTCTCTTTAATGAGCAGTTCTTC; CDR3 protein: CASSLFNEQFF
J gene: TRBJ2-7; D gene: TRBD2; CDR3 length: 16; V gene: TRBV11-2; clone size: NA; CDR3 DNA: TGTGCCAGCAGCTTAGATACTAGCGGGGGTGCCTACGAGCAGTACTTC; CDR3 protein: CASSLDTSGGAYEQYF
J gene: TRBJ1-2; D gene: TRBD1; CDR3 length: 17; V gene: TRBV12-5; clone size: NA; CDR3 DNA: TGTGCTAGTGGTTTGGTACAGGGGGGAATCTTTAACTATGGCTACACCTTC; CDR3 protein: CASGLVQGGIFNYGYTF
J gene: TRBJ2-4; D gene: NA; CDR3 length: 16; V gene: TRBV6-6; clone size: NA; CDR3 DNA: TGTGCCAGCAGTTCCCAGACATATCTGGCCAAAAACATTCAGTACTTC; CDR3 protein: CASSSQTYLAKNIQYF
J gene: TRBJ1-4; D gene: NA; CDR3 length: 14; V gene: TRBV1; clone size: NA; CDR3 DNA: TGCACCAGCAGAGTACAGGGTAGGACTGAAAACCTGTTTTTT; CDR3 protein: CTSRVQGRTENLFF
J gene: TRBJ2-7; D gene: TRBD1; CDR3 length: 17; V gene: TRBV4-1; clone size: NA; CDR3 DNA: TGCGCCAGCAGCCCTCAGGCCTGGGACAGGAGCTCCTACGAGCAGTACTTC; CDR3 protein: CASSPQAWDRSSYEQYF
J gene: TRBJ2-3; D gene: TRBD1; CDR3 length: 17; V gene: TRBV30; clone size: NA; CDR3 DNA: TGTGCCTGGAGTGTACGGGGACAGGGGCACCGCACAGATACGCAGTATTTT; CDR3 protein: CAWSVRGQGHRTDTQYF
J gene: TRBJ2-7; D gene: NA; CDR3 length: 12; V gene: TRBV10-3; clone size: NA; CDR3 DNA: TGTGCCATCAGTGAAGGAGAGTACGAGCAGTACTTC; CDR3 protein: CAISEGEYEQYF
J gene: TRBJ2-3; D gene: NA; CDR3 length: 13; V gene: TRBV25-1; clone size: NA; CDR3 DNA: TGTGCCAGCAGTGATGCGGGAAGAGATACGCAGTATTTT; CDR3 protein: CASSDAGRDTQYF
J gene: TRBJ2-7; D gene: NA; CDR3 length: 13; V gene: TRBV7-2; clone size: NA; CDR3 DNA: TGTGCCAGCAGCTTAAAGGGGACCTACGAGCAGTACTTC; CDR3 protein: CASSLKGTYEQYF
J gene: TRBJ2-1; D gene: NA; CDR3 length: 18; V gene: TRBV19; clone size: NA; CDR3 DNA: TGTGCCAGTAGTATATCTCGTAAAGGGGGAATTGCGTACAATGAGCAGTTCTTC; CDR3 protein: CASSISRKGGIAYNEQFF
J gene: TRBJ1-3; D gene: NA; CDR3 length: 16; V gene: TRBV9; clone size: NA; CDR3 DNA: TGTGCCAGCAGCCTTTCGACAGTCCGCTCTGGAAACACCATATATTTT; CDR3 protein: CASSLSTVRSGNTIYF
J gene: TRBJ2-1; D gene: TRBD2; CDR3 length: 17; V gene: TRBV27; clone size: NA; CDR3 DNA: TGTGCCAGCAGTGCGGGACTAGCGGGGCTCTCCTACAATGAGCAGTTCTTC; CDR3 protein: CASSAGLAGLSYNEQFF
J gene: TRBJ2-5; D gene: NA; CDR3 length: 14; V gene: TRBV11-3; clone size: NA; CDR3 DNA: TGTGCCAGCAGCTTAGTTGGCACCCAAGAGACCCAGTACTTC; CDR3 protein: CASSLVGTQETQYF
J gene: TRBJ2-3; D gene: TRBD2; CDR3 length: 13; V gene: TRBV7-3; clone size: NA; CDR3 DNA: TGTGCCAGCAGCCCCCTTGGAGGGACTAGACAGTATTTT; CDR3 protein: CASSPLGGTRQYF
J gene: TRBJ2-3; D gene: NA; CDR3 length: 17; V gene: TRBV14; clone size: NA; CDR3 DNA: TGTGCCAGCAGCCCCAGAACCCGGTCGGGTAGCACAGATACGCAGTATTTT; CDR3 protein: CASSPRTRSGSTDTQYF
J gene: TRBJ2-2; D gene: NA; CDR3 length: 15; V gene: TRBV4-3; clone size: once; CDR3 DNA: TGCGCCAGCAGCCAAGATCTAGAGGGTCCAGGGGAGCTGTTTTTT; CDR3 protein: CASSQDLEGPGELFF
J gene: TRBJ2-3; D gene: NA; CDR3 length: 14; V gene: TRBV2; clone size: NA; CDR3 DNA: TGTGCCAGCATGTTTCGAGGGCAGGCAGATACGCAGTATTTT; CDR3 protein: CASMFRGQADTQYF
J gene: TRBJ1-3; D gene: NA; CDR3 length: 14; V gene: TRBV5-1; clone size: NA; CDR3 DNA: TGCGCCAGCAGCTTCGCGGGAGATGGAAACACCATATATTTT; CDR3 protein: CASSFAGDGNTIYF
J gene: TRBJ2-2; D gene: TRBD1; CDR3 length: 15; V gene: TRBV4-1; clone size: few; CDR3 DNA: TGCGCCAGCATGAGGACAGGGGGTATCACCGGGGAGCTGTTTTTT; CDR3 protein: CASMRTGGITGELFF
J gene: TRBJ2-1; D gene: TRBD2; CDR3 length: 16; V gene: TRBV7-9; clone size: NA; CDR3 DNA: TGTGCCAGCAGCTCAGAAACTAGCGAGACCTACAATGAGCAGTTCTTC; CDR3 protein: CASSSETSETYNEQFF
J gene: TRBJ1-2; D gene: NA; CDR3 length: 14; V gene: TRBV19; clone size: few; CDR3 DNA: TGTGCCAGCCATTTTACAGGGAGTAACTATGGCTACACCTTC; CDR3 protein: CASHFTGSNYGYTF
J gene: TRBJ1-5; D gene: TRBD1; CDR3 length: 15; V gene: TRBV7-9; clone size: NA; CDR3 DNA: TGTGCCAGCAGCCACACAGGGGGCCGCGATCAGCCCCAGCATTTT; CDR3 protein: CASSHTGGRDQPQHF
J gene: TRBJ1-4; D gene: TRBD1; CDR3 length: 14; V gene: TRBV6-1; clone size: once; CDR3 DNA: TGTGCCAGCAGTAGGGACAGGGCCTCAGGAGAACTGTTTTTT; CDR3 protein: CASSRDRASGELFF
J gene: TRBJ2-1; D gene: NA; CDR3 length: 13; V gene: TRBV4-1; clone size: few; CDR3 DNA: TGCGCCAGCAGCCCCTCTACCTACAATGAGCAGTTCTTC; CDR3 protein: CASSPSTYNEQFF
J gene: TRBJ2-7; D gene: NA; CDR3 length: 12; V gene: TRBV15; clone size: NA; CDR3 DNA: TGTGCCACCAGCAGCGTGGGGGGCGAGCAGTACTTC; CDR3 protein: CATSSVGGEQYF
J gene: TRBJ2-7; D gene: NA; CDR3 length: 15; V gene: TRBV10-3; clone size: few; CDR3 DNA: TGTGCCACCCCGAGGATGCGGACTAAGACCTACGAGCAGTACTTC; CDR3 protein: CATPRMRTKTYEQYF
J gene: TRBJ2-7; D gene: NA; CDR3 length: 11; V gene: TRBV6-6; clone size: NA; CDR3 DNA: TGTGCCAGCAGCCCAGGGGCCGAGCAGTACTTC; CDR3 protein: CASSPGAEQYF
J gene: TRBJ2-3; D gene: NA; CDR3 length: 15; V gene: TRBV21-1; clone size: few; CDR3 DNA: TGTGCCAGCAACAGTCAACGGCTGGGCACAGATACGCAGTATTTT; CDR3 protein: CASNSQRLGTDTQYF
J gene: TRBJ1-1; D gene: NA; CDR3 length: 14; V gene: TRBV28; clone size: NA; CDR3 DNA: TGTGCCAGCAGTTTAAGTAGTTTGAACACTGAAGCTTTCTTT; CDR3 protein: CASSLSSLNTEAFF
J gene: TRBJ2-1; D gene: TRBD2; CDR3 length: 16; V gene: TRBV5-6; clone size: NA; CDR3 DNA: TGTGCCAGCAGCTTGTTGGGACTAGGTTTTTACAATGAGCAGTTCTTC; CDR3 protein: CASSLLGLGFYNEQFF
J gene: TRBJ2-1; D gene: TRBD1; CDR3 length: 13; V gene: TRBV6-1; clone size: NA; CDR3 DNA: TGTGCCAGCAGTTGGACAGGGGACAATGAGCAGTTCTTC; CDR3 protein: CASSWTGDNEQFF
J gene: TRBJ2-7; D gene: NA; CDR3 length: 13; V gene: TRBV4-1; clone size: NA; CDR3 DNA: TGCGCCAGCAGCCAAGATCCCCAGCGGGAGCAGTACTTC; CDR3 protein: CASSQDPQREQYF
J gene: TRBJ2-1; D gene: TRBD2; CDR3 length: 14; V gene: TRBV28; clone size: NA; CDR3 DNA: TGTGCCAGCAGGCCACCATGGGGGGGGAATGAGCAGTTCTTC; CDR3 protein: CASRPPWGGNEQFF
J gene: TRBJ2-3; D gene: NA; CDR3 length: 13; V gene: TRBV15; clone size: NA; CDR3 DNA: TGTGCCACCAGCAAAGGGGATGTCGCTACGCAGTATTTT; CDR3 protein: CATSKGDVATQYF
J gene: TRBJ2-7; D gene: TRBD2; CDR3 length: 15; V gene: TRBV6-6; clone size: NA; CDR3 DNA: TGTGCCAGCAGTTACTCGGGGGGGAGCTCCTACGAGCAGTACTTC; CDR3 protein: CASSYSGGSSYEQYF
J gene: TRBJ2-1; D gene: NA; CDR3 length: 14; V gene: TRBV6-6; clone size: few; CDR3 DNA: TGTGCCAGCAGTTATAGCAGGGATTACAATGAGCAGTTCTTC; CDR3 protein: CASSYSRDYNEQFF
J gene: TRBJ2-7; D gene: NA; CDR3 length: 11; V gene: TRBV29-1; clone size: NA; CDR3 DNA: TGCAGCGCCAAGCAGGGTAACGAGCAGTACTTC; CDR3 protein: CSAKQGNEQYF
J gene: TRBJ2-4; D gene: NA; CDR3 length: 14; V gene: TRBV30; clone size: NA; CDR3 DNA: TGTGCCTGGAGTGTAGGAGGAACCAAAAACATTCAGTACTTC; CDR3 protein: CAWSVGGTKNIQYF
J gene: TRBJ2-1; D gene: TRBD2; CDR3 length: 15; V gene: TRBV11-3; clone size: NA; CDR3 DNA: TGTGCCAGCAGCGCGGGACTAGCGCGCTACAATGAGCAGTTCTTC; CDR3 protein: CASSAGLARYNEQFF
J gene: TRBJ2-7; D gene: TRBD1; CDR3 length: 15; V gene: TRBV7-8; clone size: NA; CDR3 DNA: TGTGCCAGCAGCTTAGGTACGGGACAGACCTACGAGCAGTACTTC; CDR3 protein: CASSLGTGQTYEQYF
J gene: TRBJ2-7; D gene: NA; CDR3 length: 14; V gene: TRBV5-1; clone size: NA; CDR3 DNA: TGCGCCAGCACCTTAGGGGGAGTAGAGGACGAGCAGTACTTC; CDR3 protein: CASTLGGVEDEQYF
J gene: TRBJ2-7; D gene: TRBD2; CDR3 length: 16; V gene: TRBV30; clone size: NA; CDR3 DNA: TGTGCCTGGAGTGTCCCAAGGGCTAGCGGGAACTACGAGCAGTACTTC; CDR3 protein: CAWSVPRASGNYEQYF
J gene: TRBJ2-7; D gene: TRBD2; CDR3 length: 16; V gene: TRBV11-2; clone size: NA; CDR3 DNA: TGTGCCAGCACCCGAACCGGGTCTAGCGGATCCTACGAGCAGTACTTC; CDR3 protein: CASTRTGSSGSYEQYF
J gene: TRBJ2-5; D gene: NA; CDR3 length: 15; V gene: TRBV2; clone size: NA; CDR3 DNA: TGTGCCAGCAGTGAAGCGCTTCAATCAGGAGGGACCCAGTACTTC; CDR3 protein: CASSEALQSGGTQYF
J gene: TRBJ2-2; D gene: NA; CDR3 length: 14; V gene: TRBV11-1; clone size: NA; CDR3 DNA: TGTGCCAGCAGCTTAGATCAGGTCGCCGGGGAGCTGTTTTTT; CDR3 protein: CASSLDQVAGELFF
J gene: TRBJ2-5; D gene: TRBD2; CDR3 length: 16; V gene: TRBV29-1; clone size: NA; CDR3 DNA: TGCAGCGTTGGACTAGCGGGAGGGCCATTTGAGGAGACCCAGTACTTC; CDR3 protein: CSVGLAGGPFEETQYF
J gene: TRBJ1-2; D gene: TRBD1; CDR3 length: 15; V gene: TRBV27; clone size: NA; CDR3 DNA: TGTGCCAGCACCTTACTAGGGACAGGGAGCTATGGCTACACCTTC; CDR3 protein: CASTLLGTGSYGYTF
J gene: TRBJ2-7; D gene: TRBD1; CDR3 length: 16; V gene: TRBV5-6; clone size: NA; CDR3 DNA: TGTGCCAGCAGTAGAAAACAGGGGGCGCGCACCTACGAGCAGTACTTC; CDR3 protein: CASSRKQGARTYEQYF
J gene: TRBJ2-5; D gene: TRBD1; CDR3 length: 12; V gene: TRBV10-1; clone size: NA; CDR3 DNA: TGCGCCAGACGACAGGGAAAAGAGACCCAGTACTTC; CDR3 protein: CARRQGKETQYF
J gene: TRBJ2-5; D gene: TRBD2; CDR3 length: 15; V gene: TRBV10-1; clone size: NA; CDR3 DNA: TGCGCCAGCAGTGAGTCCGCCGCTAGCGGGGAGACCCAGTACTTC; CDR3 protein: CASSESAASGETQYF
J gene: TRBJ2-3; D gene: NA; CDR3 length: 16; V gene: TRBV2; clone size: NA; CDR3 DNA: TGTGCCAGCAGTGAGGACTTTGGGCCCAACACAGATACGCAGTATTTT; CDR3 protein: CASSEDFGPNTDTQYF